This is a list of T cell receptor beta chains from one sample in a study of human T cells and chemical hapten exposure. In TCRdb, the RACE reads were re-called with MiXCR into one record per CDR3 protein. The sample shows tens of thousands of distinct CDR3 sequences, 9.5% to 13% of them seen only once. Sequencing was performed on whole blood, taken in connection with sensitization to the hapten diphenylcyclopropenone (DPC). The receptors derive from a woman between 45 and 60 years old with alopecia areata. Some clones in this sample may be carry-over from other donors' samples. Both conserved end residues are part of each CDR3. The D gene is left open where the match is weak. A clone size is listed for some rows: how often the clone was seen (once, few, many), or a class if it is expanded.

.,TRBJ2-2,.,TRBV7-6,CASSSIGSTTNTGELFF,TGTGCCAGCAGCTCAATCGGTTCCACCACCAACACCGGGGAGCTGTTTTTT
.,TRBJ1-5,few,TRBV7-9,CASSSNTYTGNQPQHF,TGTGCCAGCAGCTCCAATACATATACCGGCAATCAGCCCCAGCATTTT
.,TRBJ1-5,many,TRBV3-1,CASSQDGAARQPQHF,TGTGCCAGCAGCCAAGATGGAGCGGCCAGGCAGCCCCAGCATTTT
TRBD1,TRBJ2-3,many,TRBV6-1,CASTSGTGSTDTQYF,TGTGCCAGCACATCCGGGACAGGAAGCACAGATACGCAGTATTTT
.,TRBJ2-7,.,TRBV10-3,CATSQQVYEQYF,TGTGCCACCTCACAACAGGTCTACGAGCAGTACTTC
.,TRBJ1-4,medium-sized,TRBV29-1,CSAEEGSEKLFF,TGCAGCGCCGAGGAGGGTTCTGAAAAACTGTTTTTT
.,TRBJ1-1,many,TRBV4-2,CASSQVYLNTEAFF,TGTGCCAGCAGCCAAGTTTACCTGAACACTGAAGCTTTCTTT
.,TRBJ2-7,.,TRBV10-1,CASSNGKLRDYEQYF,TGCGCCAGCTCTAACGGAAAACTGAGGGATTACGAGCAGTACTTC
TRBD1,TRBJ1-5,many,TRBV6-2/TRBV6-3,CASSYSRRGGIQPQHF,TGTGCCAGCAGTTACTCGCGCAGGGGGGGAATTCAGCCCCAGCATTTT
TRBD1,TRBJ2-1,few,TRBV15,CATSRAGTGRNEQFF,TGTGCCACCAGCAGAGCGGGGACAGGGCGCAATGAGCAGTTCTTC
.,TRBJ2-3,.,TRBV7-9,CASTPNTDTQYF,TGTGCCAGCACCCCAAACACAGATACGCAGTATTTT
.,TRBJ2-4,few,TRBV12-3/TRBV12-4,CASSLRTSELRYF,TGTGCCAGCAGCCTCAGGACAAGCGAGTTAAGGTACTTC
.,TRBJ2-2,many,TRBV11-2,CASSLNIRGGWTGELFF,TGTGCCAGCAGCTTAAATATCCGCGGCGGTTGGACCGGGGAGCTGTTTTTT
TRBD2,TRBJ2-1,many,TRBV11-2,CASSPNPSGGAFNEQFF,TGTGCCAGCAGCCCTAATCCGAGCGGGGGGGCGTTTAATGAGCAGTTCTTC
.,TRBJ1-5,.,TRBV7-3,CASSLTSDQPQHF,TGTGCCAGCAGCTTAACCTCGGATCAGCCCCAGCATTTT
TRBD2,TRBJ2-2,.,TRBV10-1,CASSDPSGIRTGELFF,TGCGCCAGCAGTGACCCTAGCGGGATAAGGACCGGGGAGCTGTTTTTT
.,TRBJ1-1,many,TRBV20-1,CSARQFGDMNTEAFF,TGCAGTGCTAGACAATTTGGAGACATGAACACTGAAGCTTTCTTT
.,TRBJ2-7,many,TRBV7-9,CASSFLVPYEQYF,TGTGCCAGCAGCTTTCTAGTCCCCTACGAGCAGTACTTC
.,TRBJ2-3,.,TRBV19,CASTTGTAADTQYF,TGTGCCAGTACTACGGGGACTGCGGCAGATACGCAGTATTTT
.,TRBJ2-5,few,TRBV7-8,CASSLYGAQETQYF,TGTGCCAGCAGCTTATATGGGGCTCAAGAGACCCAGTACTTC
TRBD1,TRBJ1-2,many,TRBV12-3/TRBV12-4,CASSATTGNYGYTF,TGTGCCAGCAGTGCAACGACAGGGAACTATGGCTACACCTTC
.,TRBJ1-5,few,TRBV15,CATSRGQAGNQPQHF,TGTGCCACCAGCAGAGGACAGGCGGGCAATCAGCCCCAGCATTTT
.,TRBJ2-7,.,TRBV11-1,CASSGTVSYEQYF,TGTGCCAGCAGCGGTACTGTATCCTACGAGCAGTACTTC
TRBD1,TRBJ2-5,many,TRBV12-3/TRBV12-4,CASSSTGQGRETQYF,TGTGCCAGCAGTTCGACGGGACAGGGGCGGGAGACCCAGTACTTC
.,TRBJ2-7,many,TRBV6-2/TRBV6-3,CASTTNQVLPPQKGYEQYF,TGTGCCAGCACTACGAACCAGGTTCTCCCCCCTCAAAAAGGCTACGAGCAGTACTTC
TRBD1,TRBJ1-2,.,TRBV7-2,CASSRPNGQGDGYTF,TGTGCCAGCAGCCGACCAAATGGACAGGGCGATGGCTACACCTTC
.,TRBJ1-1,many,TRBV6-6,CASSPRRDEAFF,TGTGCCAGCAGCCCGCGGAGGGATGAAGCTTTCTTT
TRBD1,TRBJ2-7,.,TRBV7-9,CASSPEGASGPEQYF,TGTGCCAGCAGCCCCGAGGGGGCAAGTGGGCCCGAGCAGTACTTC
TRBD2,TRBJ2-1,few,TRBV10-3,CAISAMGTSGDNEQFF,TGTGCCATCAGTGCTATGGGGACTAGCGGGGACAATGAGCAGTTCTTC
TRBD1,TRBJ2-1,few,TRBV12-3/TRBV12-4,CASRQGARSFF,TGTGCCAGCAGGCAGGGGGCCCGCTCGTTCTTC
.,TRBJ2-5,.,TRBV12-3/TRBV12-4,CASGLETQYF,TGTGCCAGCGGGTTGGAGACCCAGTACTTC
TRBD2,TRBJ2-7,.,TRBV27,CASPGSGSNEQYF,TGTGCCAGCCCGGGGAGCGGGAGTAACGAGCAGTACTTC
.,TRBJ1-3,few,TRBV9,CASSVGVGSGNTIYF,TGTGCCAGCAGCGTAGGGGTTGGTTCTGGAAACACCATATATTTT
.,TRBJ2-7,once,TRBV28,CASRSTIYEQYF,TGTGCCAGCCGCTCCACAATCTACGAGCAGTACTTC
.,TRBJ2-4,few,TRBV6-2/TRBV6-3,CATDSRGLAKNIQYF,TGTGCCACGGATTCCAGGGGACTAGCCAAAAACATTCAGTACTTC
.,TRBJ1-3,many,TRBV12-3/TRBV12-4,CASSLQSSGNTIYF,TGTGCCAGCAGTTTACAGAGCTCTGGAAACACCATATATTTT
TRBD1,TRBJ1-1,many,TRBV12-3/TRBV12-4,CASSLTQGAPEAFF,TGTGCCAGCAGTTTGACACAGGGGGCCCCCGAAGCTTTCTTT
.,TRBJ2-2,.,TRBV7-2,CASSLLRTGELFF,TGTGCCAGCAGCTTGCTACGTACCGGGGAGCTGTTTTTT
TRBD1,TRBJ2-1,few,TRBV5-1,CASSAGQGFYNEQFF,TGCGCCAGCAGCGCGGGACAGGGGTTCTACAATGAGCAGTTCTTC
.,TRBJ2-7,many,TRBV6-5,CASSYSGGGSYEQYF,TGTGCCAGCAGTTACTCCGGGGGAGGATCCTACGAGCAGTACTTC
TRBD2,TRBJ2-7,many,TRBV9,CASSPRGLAGGRDYEQYF,TGTGCCAGCAGCCCCAGAGGTCTAGCGGGAGGGCGTGACTACGAGCAGTACTTC
TRBD2,TRBJ2-1,.,TRBV19,CASTPYAGAMNEQFF,TGTGCCAGTACCCCTTACGCGGGAGCTATGAATGAGCAGTTCTTC
TRBD2,TRBJ2-1,many,TRBV7-7,CASSPPGLAGNEQFF,TGTGCTAGCAGCCCCCCAGGACTAGCTGGTAATGAGCAGTTCTTC
.,TRBJ2-5,.,TRBV7-6,CASSFLETQYF,TGTGCCAGCAGCTTTTTAGAGACCCAGTACTTC
.,TRBJ1-5,.,TRBV5-1,CASSLVGGNSNQPQHF,TGCGCCAGCAGCTTGGTCGGCGGTAACAGCAATCAGCCCCAGCATTTT
TRBD1,TRBJ2-1,few,TRBV7-2,CASSLGQVVYNEQFF,TGTGCCAGCAGCCTCGGACAGGTAGTCTACAATGAGCAGTTCTTC
.,TRBJ2-3,many,TRBV6-2/TRBV6-3,CASSPYSVSTDTQYF,TGTGCCAGCAGTCCCTACAGCGTTAGCACAGATACGCAGTATTTT
.,TRBJ2-1,many,TRBV29-1,CSGGTGASGEQFF,TGCAGCGGCGGTACGGGCGCGAGTGGCGAGCAGTTCTTC
.,TRBJ2-3,.,TRBV6-6,CASSYAAVADTQYF,TGTGCCAGCAGTTACGCCGCTGTAGCAGATACGCAGTATTTT
TRBD1,TRBJ2-6,.,TRBV28,CASSSTGAGANVLTF,TGTGCCAGCAGTTCGACAGGGGCTGGGGCCAACGTCCTGACTTTC
.,TRBJ2-1,.,TRBV28,CASSSTHYGEQFF,TGTGCCAGCAGTTCCACTCACTATGGGGAGCAGTTCTTC
.,TRBJ2-1,many,TRBV7-2,CASSPYGVQFF,TGTGCCAGCAGCCCATACGGGGTGCAGTTCTTC